This T cell receptor beta chain was profiled in a study of cytomegalovirus exposure and HLA in healthy donors. Comments on this clone: The antigen is unknown.

Study results and limitations: As a later analysis showed, a missense DCLRE1C variant was linked to trimming of TCR beta V- and J-genes.

With 60 Vbeta and 13 Jbeta primers, the PCR was carried out. TCRdb keeps only in-frame clones here, not all; method: immunoSEQ multiplex PCR. The sample has roughly 86,000 clones; about 66% are singletons. There are 15 residues in the CDR3. Germline V CDR1 and CDR2: MNHNS, SASEGT. The V end lost 7 bases, the J end lost 6 bases, and 22 bases lay between the germline ends. The receptor was derived from a woman aged 50 to 60 in good health and CMV-seropositive. J is TRBJ2-7 and V is TRBV6-1; weak D call: TRBD1 (6 bases). Sample: PBMCs. The CDR3 reads CASTSFEQGKGEQYF. The DNA for the CDR3 is TGTGCCAGCACCTCTTTTGAGCAGGGGAAGGGCGAGCAGTACTTC.